Presented here are 6 T cell receptor beta chains from one specimen sequenced in a study of cytomegalovirus exposure and HLA in healthy donors. The PCR used 60 Vbeta and 13 Jbeta primers. TCRdb keeps only in-frame clones here, not all; method: immunoSEQ multiplex PCR. The data hold 200,000 to 250,000 clones, with 70% to 85% observed a single time. The sample comprised PBMCs. The source of these receptors is a girl under 10 years old in good health and CMV-seronegative.

This chain uses TRBV9 with TRBJ2-1; 7 bases agree with TRBD2. V lost 0 bases and J lost 5; bases outside the gene matches: 8. The length of the CDR3 is 16 residues. Germline-derived CDR1 and CDR2 are SGDLS and YYNGEE. The CDR3 DNA is TGTGCCAGCAGCGTAGCTCTCGGGGGGATGGACAATGAGCAGTTCTTC. It encodes CASSVALGGMDNEQFF.

V usage is TRBV6-4 and J usage is TRBJ2-3; weak D call: TRBD1 (5 bases). The V gene lost 0 bases and the J gene lost 3 bases, with 10 bases spanning the gap. Per the germline V gene, CDR1 is MRHNA and CDR2 is SNTAGT. The CDR3 spans 15 residues. The CDR3 sequence is CASSDSKGSTDTQYF. The CDR3 DNA sequence: TGTGCCAGCAGTGACTCGAAGGGGTCGACAGATACGCAGTATTTT.

The J gene is TRBJ1-6, the V gene TRBV6-5; the match to TRBD1 covers 9 bases. Germline V lookup: CDR1 MNHEY, CDR2 SVGAGI. This CDR3 region has 15 residues. V lost 0 bases and J lost 11; bases outside the gene matches: 5. In nucleotides, the CDR3 is TGTGCCAGCAGTTACTCTCGACAGGGGGGTACACCCCTCCACTTT. It encodes CASSYSRQGGTPLHF.

The chain employs TRBV18 and TRBJ1-2; no definite D call. CDR1 is KGHSH, CDR2 LQKENI, per germline. V dropped 0 bases and J dropped 4 bases, with 9 bases sitting between them. The CDR3 runs to 14 residues. DNA for the CDR3: TGTGCCAGCTCACCACCGTCTGTTCCCTATGGCTACACCTTC. It is translated as CASSPPSVPYGYTF.

Turning to this clone: The same CDR3 also results from other DNA sequences found in this sample. V gene TRBV4-1 combines with J gene TRBJ1-1; D possibly corresponds to TRBD1 (6 bases). Germline CDR1 is MGHRA and CDR2 is YSYEKL. CDR3 length: 14 amino acids. V was cut by 4 bases and J by 1 base, with 10 bases left in between. CDR3 in amino acids: CASSLGAGNTEAFF. The CDR3 bases are TGCGCCAGCAGCCTGGGGGCAGGGAACACTGAAGCTTTCTTT.

The chain links TRBV18 to TRBJ2-3; no definite D call. Germline values: CDR1 KGHSH, CDR2 LQKENI. Trimming removed 4 bases at V and 4 bases at J, with 6 bases between. The CDR3 extends over 12 amino acids. This CDR3 reads CASSLRADTQYF. The CDR3 nucleotides read TGTGCCAGCTCACTTCGGGCAGATACGCAGTATTTT.